This TCR beta chain was retrieved from a study of Ad26.COV2.S vaccination and SARS-CoV-2 variants. Whole-study context: The authors gave Ad26.COV2.S intramuscularly, either once or twice 56 days apart.

The protocol was immunoSEQ multiplex PCR, while the TCRdb copy is restricted to in-frame clones and leaves out a portion. In the table there are approximately 410,000 clones, over 75% of which are singletons. The treatment denotes: approximately 18 received Ad26.COV2.S at low or high dose, single or two shots; 5 received placebo; per-sample allocation not given. All samples were drawn on day 63, counting from the first vaccine or placebo injection. Germline V gene data show CDR1 as SNHLY and CDR2 as FYNNEI. Trimming removed 4 bases from V and 3 bases from J; junction bases left unmatched: 5. CDR3 length: 14 amino acids.

The sequence derives from a person between 18 and 60 years old who received the Ad26.COV2.S COVID-19 vaccine or a placebo. The sample here was peripheral blood, taken in a trial of Ad26.COV2.S vaccine versus placebo. V usage is TRBV2 and J usage is TRBJ2-7; 8 nucleotides line up with TRBD1. The CDR3, as DNA: TGTGCCAGCAGTGTAGGGACAGGTTTCTACGAGCAGTACTTC. It yields the protein CASSVGTGFYEQYF.